This T cell receptor beta chain comes out of a study of spatial heterogeneity in lung cancer. Indicated time point: sample taken at primary tumor resection. MiXCR was run by TCRdb on the 5' RACE reads, yielding one entry per CDR3 protein. This sample has about 40,000 distinct CDR3 sequences, with approximately 5.2% found just once. Many counts were recorded for this clonotype. This receptor was identified in a female donor with early-stage non-small cell lung cancer. The input for sequencing was PBMCs, taken at surgery.

The CDR3 loop is CSGILRGAYNEQFF. As DNA, the CDR3 is TGCAGCGGTATCCTGCGGGGGGCTTACAATGAGCAGTTCTTC. This chain uses TRBV29-1 with TRBJ2-1; TRBD2 agrees at 8 bases. Germline V lookup: CDR1 SQVTM, CDR2 ANQGSEA. J lost 4 bases, V lost 7 bases, and 9 bases had no gene match. The CDR3 contains 14 residues.